The 17 T cell receptor beta chains presented below share a single source sample, sequenced in a study of blood T cell repertoires in COVID-19. Some clones are missing from TCRdb's copy, which holds only in-frame ones; the method was immunoSEQ multiplex PCR. The sample has 35,000 to 45,000 clones, 80% to 90% seen once. Material: peripheral blood. The receptors originated from a human donor in a cohort sampled during active COVID-19.

The rearrangement joins TRBV12-5 to TRBJ1-2, with unresolved D. Trimming shortened V by 0 bases and J by 6 bases, and 5 bases separated the two germline ends. The CDR3 runs 12 residues. CDR1 and CDR2 (germline): LGHNT, FRNRAP. In nucleotides, the CDR3 is TGTGCTAGTGGTTTGGTAAGCCATGGCTACACCTTC. Protein product: CASGLVSHGYTF.

The V call is TRBV19, the J call TRBJ1-5, with TRBD1 matching 10 bases. The CDR3 is 13 residues long. Germline CDR1 and CDR2: LNHDA and SQIVND (reference sequence). The V gene end was trimmed by 7 bases and the J gene end by 8 bases; junction bases not matched to a gene: 5. The CDR3, as DNA: TGTGCCAGTACCCCGGGACAGGGGAAGCCCCAGCATTTT. It is translated as CASTPGQGKPQHF.

This chain uses TRBV2 with TRBJ2-3; 7 bases line up with TRBD2. Germline loops: CDR1 SNHLY, CDR2 FYNNEI. The V segment lost 4 bases and the J segment 3 bases; nucleotides outside the gene matches: 4. The CDR3 runs 14 residues. CDR3 in amino acids: CASSGGGRTDTQYF. CDR3 in DNA: TGTGCCAGCAGTGGCGGGGGACGGACAGATACGCAGTATTTT.

V and J are TRBV4-1 and TRBJ2-6, with 9 positions matching TRBD1. Germline values: CDR1 MGHRA, CDR2 YSYEKL. The junction had 14 bases not matched to a gene; V was cut back by 0 bases and J by 5 bases. The CDR3 has 20 amino acids. In DNA, the CDR3 is TGCGCCAGCAGCCAAGAGAGGTTGGGGACAGGGTCATTGAGGGCCAACGTCCTGACTTTC. It translates to CASSQERLGTGSLRANVLTF.

The chain links TRBV2 to TRBJ2-5; no definite D call. Germline V gives CDR1 SNHLY, CDR2 FYNNEI. The CDR3 is 13 residues long. Trimming took off 3 bases at V and 5 bases at J, with 10 bases between the two ends. The CDR3 loop reads CASSDSLLETQYF. The CDR3 DNA reads TGTGCCAGCAGTGATTCGCTACTGGAGACCCAGTACTTC.

The chain couples TRBV6-2 or TRBV6-3 to TRBJ2-5; 9 nucleotides agree with TRBD1. This CDR3 region has 15 residues. Trimming removed 2 bases from V and 10 bases from J; junction bases left unmatched: 11. Looked up from germline, CDR1 is MNHEY and CDR2 is SVGEGT. CDR3 DNA: TGTGCCAGCAGTTACGCCTCCGGGACAGGGTCCGACCAGTACTTC. This codes for CASSYASGTGSDQYF.

This clone was seen a single time. CDR3 loop: CASSYLDRGNGETQYF. CDR3 coding DNA: TGTGCCAGCAGTTACTTGGACAGGGGAAATGGGGAGACCCAGTACTTC. The rearrangement links TRBV6-6 to TRBJ2-5, with 9 bases fitting TRBD1. V lost 1 base to trimming and J lost 5 bases; unmatched junction nucleotides: 8. This CDR3 has 16 residues. Germline V gives CDR1 MNHNY, CDR2 SVGAGI (reference sequence).

The chain links TRBV5-1 to TRBJ2-3, with TRBD2 matching over 14 bases. With V trimmed by 3 bases and J by 1 base, 1 base remained unmatched. The length of the CDR3 is 16 residues. Per the germline V gene, CDR1 is SGHRS and CDR2 is YFSETQ. CDR3 loop: CASSWGLAGGTDTQYF. CDR3 DNA: TGCGCCAGCAGCTGGGGACTAGCGGGAGGCACAGATACGCAGTATTTT.

V and J are TRBV30 and TRBJ1-6; D is unresolved. The germline V gene has CDR1 GTSNPN and CDR2 SVGIG (reference sequence). V dropped 4 bases and J dropped 7 bases, with 11 bases sitting between them. This CDR3 is built from 13 residues. CDR3 protein: CAWTGVRNSPLHF. CDR3 DNA: TGTGCCTGGACCGGGGTTCGGAATTCACCCCTCCACTTT.

The CDR3 DNA reads TGTGCCAGCAGCATGCAGGGACTTTATGAGCAGTTCTTC. As protein: CASSMQGLYEQFF. The chain has TRBV13 and TRBJ2-1; maybe TRBD2 (6 bases). The V end was cut by 5 bases, the J end by 8 bases, with 13 bases between. The V gene's germline CDR1 is PRHDT and CDR2 FYEKMQ (reference sequence). The CDR3 spans 13 residues.

The chain joins TRBV3-1 (or the pseudogene TRBV3-2) to TRBJ2-2; unclear D gene. V lost 1 base and J 8 bases, leaving 2 bases between the germline ends. Germline values: CDR1 LGHDT, CDR2 YNNKEL (reference sequence). This CDR3 spans 11 amino acids. CDR3 nucleotide sequence: TGTGCCAGCAGCCAAGCTGGGGAGCTGTTTTTT. It codes for CASSQAGELFF.

This CDR3 is CASSQDRGTRPAKNIQYF. As DNA, the CDR3 is TGCGCCAGCAGCCAAGATCGCGGAACCCGACCAGCCAAAAACATTCAGTACTTC. The genes are TRBV4-1 and TRBJ2-4; D unresolved. The V gene lost 0 bases and the J gene lost 0 bases, with 15 bases spanning the gap. CDR1 and CDR2 (germline): MGHRA, YSYEKL. CDR3 length: 18 residues.

The chain couples TRBV5-6 to TRBJ1-6; D is ambiguous. Trimming stripped 2 bases from V and 13 bases from J, with 13 bases between. This CDR3 spans 13 amino acids. CDR1 is SGHDT, CDR2 YYEEEE, per germline. CDR3 in amino acids: CASSFHGPGPLHF. Here the CDR3 DNA reads TGTGCCAGCAGCTTCCACGGTCCGGGGCCCCTCCACTTT. The whole variable domain, remainder taken from reference TRBV5-6 and TRBJ1-6, is DAGVTQSPTHLIKTRGQQVTLRCSPKSGHDTVSWYQQALGQGPQFIFQYYEEEERQRGNFPDRFSGHQFPNYSSELNVNALLLGDSALYLCASSFHGPGPLHFGNGTRLTVT.

V usage is TRBV5-6 and J usage is TRBJ2-5, with 7 positions matching TRBD1. CDR1 is SGHDT and CDR2 is YYEEEE in the germline V gene. The length of the CDR3 is 15 residues. Trimming took 4 bases from V and 2 from J; bases not matched to a gene: 8. The CDR3 is CASSRRRTGQETQYF. The CDR3 region has the DNA TGTGCCAGCAGCCGAAGACGGACAGGTCAAGAGACCCAGTACTTC.

The J gene is TRBJ1-6, the V gene TRBV4-3, with TRBD1 identical over 7 bases. Germline V gives CDR1 LGHNA, CDR2 YSLEER. Trimming at V came to 4 bases and at J to 10 bases, leaving 10 bases not matched to a gene. The CDR3 has 15 amino acids. CDR3 coding DNA: TGCGCCAGCAGCCCAGGGGGGCAGGAAAAATCACCCCTCCACTTT. This gives the protein CASSPGGQEKSPLHF.

This clone came up a few times. V and J are TRBV6-1 and TRBJ2-7; D may be TRBD2 (6 bases). The CDR3 length is 12 residues. Per germline, CDR1 MNHNS and CDR2 SASEGT. V was trimmed by 4 bases and J by 4 bases, leaving 8 bases between them. The CDR3 loop reads CASSVAEYEQYF. The CDR3 DNA follows: TGTGCCAGCAGTGTAGCGGAGTACGAGCAGTACTTC.

The chain links TRBV2 to TRBJ1-4; tentatively, D is TRBD1 (5 bases). The V gene lost 10 bases and the J gene lost 3 bases, with 18 bases spanning the gap. CDR3 length: 15 residues. CDR1 is SNHLY and CDR2 is FYNNEI in the germline V gene. Written as DNA, the CDR3 is TGTGCCACCATCTCGGGGGGGTCGGCTAATGAAAAACTGTTTTTT. Amino acids: CATISGGSANEKLFF.